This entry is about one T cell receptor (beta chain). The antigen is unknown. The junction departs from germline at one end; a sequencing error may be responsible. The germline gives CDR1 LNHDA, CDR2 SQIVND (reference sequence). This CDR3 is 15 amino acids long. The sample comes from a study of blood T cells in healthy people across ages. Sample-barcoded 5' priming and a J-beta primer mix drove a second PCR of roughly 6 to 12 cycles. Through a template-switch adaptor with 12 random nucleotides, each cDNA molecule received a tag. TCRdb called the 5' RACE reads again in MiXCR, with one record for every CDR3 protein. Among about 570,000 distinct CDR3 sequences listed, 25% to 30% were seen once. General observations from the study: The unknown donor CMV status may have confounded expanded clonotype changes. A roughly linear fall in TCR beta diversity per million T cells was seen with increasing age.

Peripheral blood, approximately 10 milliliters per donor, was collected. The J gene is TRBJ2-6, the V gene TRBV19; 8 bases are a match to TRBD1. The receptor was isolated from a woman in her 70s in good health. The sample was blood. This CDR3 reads CASMIQGAGTNVLTF. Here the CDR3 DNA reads TGTGCCAGTATGATCCAGGGGGCTGGGACCAACGTCCTGACTTTC.